The TCR beta chain described here comes from a study of cytomegalovirus exposure and HLA in healthy donors. Both 60 Vbeta primers and 13 Jbeta primers went into the PCR. Measured with immunoSEQ multiplex PCR; TCRdb has only the in-frame clones, and not every one. The sample lists 150,000 to 200,000 clones, just over 75% seen once, with approximately 1.3% in the top ten. Germline loops: CDR1 SGHNT, CDR2 YENEEA. Trimming took 5 bases from V and 4 from J; bases not matched to a gene: 8. The length of the CDR3 is 16 residues. The receptor was isolated from a woman aged 30 to 39 in good health and CMV-seropositive. The rearrangement uses TRBV11-3 and TRBJ2-1, with 10 bases matching TRBD2. Sequencing was done on a sample of PBMCs. The CDR3 DNA follows: TGTGCCAGCAGCCTCGGTAGGACTAGCGGTTACAATGAGCAGTTCTTC. Residues: CASSLGRTSGYNEQFF. The entire variable domain, with the rest obtained from reference TRBV11-3 and TRBJ2-1, is as follows: EAGVVQSPRYKIIEKKQPVAFWCNPISGHNTLYWYLQNLGQGPELLIRYENEEAVDDSQLPKDRFSAERLKGVDSTLKIQPAELGDSAVYLCASSLGRTSGYNEQFFGPGTRLTVL.